Sequencing of this TCR beta chain was carried out in a study of blood T cell repertoires in COVID-19. In the study overall: PBMCs, B-cell-depleted T cells, or T cells provided the cDNA or gDNA that made up the material.

V lost 0 bases, J lost 7 bases, and 12 bases stayed unmatched. This CDR3 region has 16 residues. Germline V gene lookup returns CDR1 SGDLS and CDR2 YYNGEE. Source study methods: Cell counts per sample came from amplifying reference gene primers. Sequenced by immunoSEQ multiplex PCR; TCRdb stores in-frame clones only, minus some. D and trimming come from the DNA, and the V and J calls and clone size come from that table. The sample contains approximately 41,000 clones, about four fifths of which appear only once. The sample holds a few counts of this clone. The receptor was isolated from a man in his forties or fifties with active or convalescent COVID-19. Sequenced sample: peripheral blood. The V call is TRBV9, the J call TRBJ2-7; TRBD2 agrees at 8 bases. The CDR3 DNA is TGTGCCAGCAGCGTAGACCCCCTCGGGGGGGCGCGGGAGCAGTACTTC. Its protein is CASSVDPLGGAREQYF.